A selection of T cell receptor beta chains follows, all from one sample in a study of T cells in Graves' hyperthyroidism and ophthalmopathy. Each CDR3 protein is one row after TCRdb ran MiXCR on the multiplex PCR reads. Among a few hundred thousand distinct CDR3 sequences listed, about 14% were seen once. Sequenced sample: blood. The receptors here all came from a woman in her thirties with Graves' ophthalmopathy. Each CDR3 is given with its conserved first and last residue. The order of the fields is D gene, J gene, V gene, clone size, CDR3 protein, CDR3 DNA. A D gene is named only where the DNA matches it firmly. Not all rows give a size; the values are once, few, many and, for expanded clones, a class.

>NA|TRBJ2-5|TRBV20-1|many
CSASPPSGSYQETQYF
TGCAGTGCTAGCCCCCCCTCGGGCTCGTACCAAGAGACCCAGTACTTC
>NA|TRBJ2-1|TRBV20-1|many
CSADRRGQFF
TGCAGTGCTGATCGACGGGGGCAGTTCTTC
>NA|TRBJ2-6|TRBV20-1|few
CSAIFSGANVLTF
TGCAGTGCTATTTTCTCTGGGGCCAACGTCCTGACTTTC
>NA|TRBJ1-5|TRBV5-5|many
CASSWTENQPQHF
TGTGCCAGCAGCTGGACAGAGAATCAGCCCCAGCATTTT
>NA|TRBJ2-1|TRBV20-1|NA
CSARALRAYNEQFF
TGCAGTGCTAGAGCCCTACGCGCCTACAATGAGCAGTTCTTC
>NA|TRBJ2-7|TRBV6-1|few
CASGDEFHEQYF
TGTGCCAGTGGGGACGAGTTTCACGAGCAGTACTTC
>NA|TRBJ2-7|TRBV20-1|many
CSARSYEQYF
TGCAGTGCTCGATCCTACGAGCAGTACTTC
>NA|TRBJ1-4|TRBV9|few
CASSVGRGELFF
TGTGCCAGCAGCGTCGGCAGGGGCGAACTGTTTTTT
>NA|TRBJ1-5|TRBV13|many
CASSSSPTNPRDHENQPQHF
TGTGCCAGCAGCTCTAGCCCCACTAATCCCCGTGATCACGAGAATCAGCCCCAGCATTTT
>TRBD1|TRBJ1-1|TRBV6-1|many
CATLRAGGRNTEAFF
TGTGCCACTTTAAGGGCAGGGGGCAGGAACACTGAAGCTTTCTTT
>TRBD2|TRBJ2-3|TRBV5-1|many
CASSRADLTSGGSDTQYF
TGCGCCAGCAGCCGCGCCGACCTAACTAGCGGGGGTTCAGATACGCAGTATTTT
>NA|TRBJ1-1|TRBV6-1|NA
CASSRGLGAEAFF
TGTGCCAGCAGCCGGGGCTTAGGAGCTGAAGCTTTCTTT
>NA|TRBJ2-1|TRBV15|many
CAAKGRGYNEQFF
TGTGCCGCGAAGGGCCGGGGATACAATGAGCAGTTCTTC
>NA|TRBJ2-1|TRBV3-1|many
CASSQDHPQFGEQFF
TGTGCCAGCAGCCAAGATCACCCTCAGTTCGGCGAGCAGTTCTTC
>TRBD2|TRBJ2-3|TRBV14|many
CASSQAFGTKGTDTQYF
TGTGCCAGCAGCCAAGCCTTCGGGACTAAAGGGACAGATACGCAGTATTTT
>TRBD1|TRBJ2-1|TRBV20-1|many
CSARGQGPSGQPYNEQFF
TGCAGTGCTAGAGGACAGGGTCCATCGGGACAGCCATACAATGAGCAGTTCTTC
>TRBD1|TRBJ1-3|TRBV20-1|few
CSARGGGRTGNTIYF
TGCAGTGCCAGGGGGGGGGGGCGTACTGGAAACACCATATATTTT
>NA|TRBJ2-7|TRBV9|NA
CASSVAGEPAYEQYF
TGTGCCAGCAGCGTAGCGGGGGAACCCGCCTACGAGCAGTACTTC
>NA|TRBJ2-2|TRBV7-2|many
CASSLIRVGTGELFF
TGTGCCAGCAGCTTAATTCGGGTCGGCACCGGGGAGCTGTTTTTT
>NA|TRBJ2-3|TRBV4-1|few
CASSQQVLGITDTQYF
TGCGCCAGCAGCCAACAAGTATTAGGCATCACAGATACGCAGTATTTT
>NA|TRBJ2-1|TRBV19|few
CASSIGTRYNEQFF
TGTGCCAGTAGTATAGGTACCCGCTACAATGAGCAGTTCTTC
>NA|TRBJ1-2|TRBV20-1|many
CSARDVGQDGYTF
TGCAGTGCTAGAGATGTGGGGCAGGATGGCTACACCTTC
>NA|TRBJ2-5|TRBV12-3/TRBV12-4|many
CASSLARTKQETQYF
TGTGCCAGCAGTTTGGCCCGGACAAAACAAGAGACCCAGTACTTC
>TRBD2|TRBJ2-7|TRBV20-1|many
CSARTLAVHEQYF
TGCAGTGCTAGGACCCTAGCGGTCCACGAGCAGTACTTC
>NA|TRBJ1-2|TRBV28|few
CASLRDLHNYGYTF
TGTGCCAGCCTTCGGGACCTCCATAACTATGGCTACACCTTC
>NA|TRBJ1-1|TRBV6-6|many
CASSYSMSGNTEAFF
TGTGCCAGCAGTTACTCGATGTCGGGGAACACTGAAGCTTTCTTT
>NA|TRBJ1-1|TRBV29-1|many
CSPGQNTEAFF
TGCAGCCCGGGACAGAACACTGAAGCTTTCTTT
>NA|TRBJ2-7|TRBV29-1|NA
CSVRWLYSYEQYF
TGCAGCGTTAGGTGGTTGTATTCCTACGAGCAGTACTTC
>NA|TRBJ1-1|TRBV19|NA
CASSTTGGLVNTEAFF
TGTGCCAGTAGTACGACAGGAGGACTTGTGAACACTGAAGCTTTCTTT
>NA|TRBJ1-4|TRBV5-1|once
CASRSGTNEELFF
TGCGCCAGCAGATCAGGGACAAATGAAGAACTGTTTTTT
>TRBD2|TRBJ2-1|TRBV20-1|few
CSAIIPPGGPSNEQFF
TGCAGTGCCATAATTCCTCCGGGGGGGCCGAGCAATGAGCAGTTCTTC
>NA|TRBJ1-1|TRBV20-1|many
CSASREEAFF
TGCAGTGCTTCCCGGGAAGAAGCTTTCTTT
>NA|TRBJ1-1|TRBV5-1|many
CASSLRGGITEAFF
TGCGCCAGCAGCTTGAGGGGAGGGATTACTGAAGCTTTCTTT
>NA|TRBJ2-5|TRBV20-1|many
CSARPTAETQYF
TGCAGTGCTAGACCCACCGCAGAGACCCAGTACTTC
>NA|TRBJ2-7|TRBV11-2|NA
CASIQTAHAYEQHF
TGTGCCAGCATCCAGACGGCCCACGCCTACGAGCAGCACTTC
>NA|TRBJ2-3|TRBV5-1|many
CASSHGGFSTDTQYF
TGCGCCAGCAGCCATGGAGGTTTTAGCACAGATACGCAGTATTTT
>NA|TRBJ2-7|TRBV6-1|few
CAGSLRGIEQYF
TGTGCCGGCAGTTTAAGGGGAATCGAGCAGTACTTC
>TRBD2|TRBJ2-7|TRBV7-9|many
CASSLSREGAEQYF
TGTGCCAGCAGCTTATCCCGGGAGGGAGCCGAGCAGTACTTC
>NA|TRBJ1-1|TRBV11-2|few
CASSLFIQTGAEAFF
TGTGCCAGCAGCTTATTTATCCAGACCGGGGCTGAAGCTTTCTTT
>NA|TRBJ2-5|TRBV10-1|once
CASSEGREAQYF
TGCGCCAGCAGTGAGGGTAGAGAGGCCCAGTACTTC
>NA|TRBJ2-5|TRBV11-2|many
CASSLMEGVETQYF
TGTGCCAGCAGCTTAATGGAGGGGGTAGAGACCCAGTACTTC
>NA|TRBJ2-1|TRBV5-4|few
CASSLEQVGDEQFF
TGTGCCAGCAGCTTGGAACAGGTTGGCGATGAGCAGTTCTTC
>NA|TRBJ2-1|TRBV15|NA
CATSRELSDSNEQFF
TGTGCCACCAGCAGAGAGCTATCGGACAGCAATGAGCAGTTCTTC
>TRBD2|TRBJ2-1|TRBV9|NA
CASSKLAGVNNEQFF
TGTGCCAGCAGCAAACTAGCGGGGGTAAACAATGAGCAGTTCTTC
>NA|TRBJ2-7|TRBV18|many
CASSLTGSVGYEQYF
TGTGCCAGCTCCCTCACAGGGAGTGTTGGGTACGAGCAGTACTTC
>TRBD2|TRBJ2-1|TRBV28|many
CASSLGRGAGFDNEQFF
TGTGCCAGCAGCCTGGGGCGGGGGGCGGGCTTTGACAATGAGCAGTTCTTC
>TRBD2|TRBJ2-1|TRBV12-3/TRBV12-4|many
CASSVAGGRYNEQFF
TGTGCCAGCAGTGTAGCGGGGGGGCGATATAATGAGCAGTTCTTC
>NA|TRBJ1-6|TRBV28|many
CASWGGADSPLHF
TGTGCCAGCTGGGGAGGAGCCGATTCACCCCTCCACTTT